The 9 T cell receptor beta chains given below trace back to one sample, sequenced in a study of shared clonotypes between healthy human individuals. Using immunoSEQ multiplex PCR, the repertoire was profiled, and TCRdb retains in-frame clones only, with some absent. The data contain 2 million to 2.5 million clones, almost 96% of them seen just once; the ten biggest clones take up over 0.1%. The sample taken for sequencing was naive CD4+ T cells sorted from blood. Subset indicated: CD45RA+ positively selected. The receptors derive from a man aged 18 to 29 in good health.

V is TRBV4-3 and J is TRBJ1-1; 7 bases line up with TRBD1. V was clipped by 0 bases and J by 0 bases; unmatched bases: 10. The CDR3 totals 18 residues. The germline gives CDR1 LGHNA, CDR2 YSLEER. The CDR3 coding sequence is TGCGCCAGCAGCCAAGAGTTAACAGGGGACTCTGTGAACACTGAAGCTTTCTTT. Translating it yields CASSQELTGDSVNTEAFF.

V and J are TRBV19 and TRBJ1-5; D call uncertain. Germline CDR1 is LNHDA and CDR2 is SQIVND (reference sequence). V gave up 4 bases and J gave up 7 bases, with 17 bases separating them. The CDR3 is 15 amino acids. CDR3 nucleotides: TGTGCCAGTAGTAGTCCAAGCGGTTGGGGACAGCCCCAGCATTTT. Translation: CASSSPSGWGQPQHF.

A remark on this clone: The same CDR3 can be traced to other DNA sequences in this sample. CDR3 in amino acids: CASSTSGTSTDTQYF. The CDR3 nucleotides are TGTGCCAGCAGCACTAGCGGAACTAGCACAGATACGCAGTATTTT. V gene TRBV7-2 combines with J gene TRBJ2-3; 8 bases are shared with TRBD2. The CDR3 contains 15 residues. Germline CDR1 SGHTA, CDR2 FQGNSA. The V gene end was trimmed by 5 bases and the J gene end by 0 bases; junction bases not matched to a gene: 4.

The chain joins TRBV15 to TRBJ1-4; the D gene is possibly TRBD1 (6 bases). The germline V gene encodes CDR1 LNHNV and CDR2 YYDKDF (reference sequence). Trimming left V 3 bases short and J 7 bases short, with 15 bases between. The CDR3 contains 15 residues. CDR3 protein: CATSSRGGEVEKLFF. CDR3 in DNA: TGTGCCACCAGCAGCCGTGGGGGCGAGGTTGAAAAACTGTTTTTT.

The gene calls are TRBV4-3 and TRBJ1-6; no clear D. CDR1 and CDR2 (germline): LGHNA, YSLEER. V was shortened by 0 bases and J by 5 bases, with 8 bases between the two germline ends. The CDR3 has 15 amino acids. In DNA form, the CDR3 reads TGCGCCAGCAGCCAAGAGAGGGCCGATAATTCACCCCTCCACTTT. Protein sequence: CASSQERADNSPLHF.

CDR3 DNA: TGTGCCAGCAGCCCCCGGACGGTACATTTAGCCAAAAACATTCAGTACTTC. Translating gives CASSPRTVHLAKNIQYF. The chain links TRBV7-2 to TRBJ2-4; D gene unclear. Between the trimmed V and J ends, which lost 5 bases and 0 bases, there was a span of 17 bases. Germline CDR1 is SGHTA and CDR2 is FQGNSA. This CDR3 has 17 amino acids.

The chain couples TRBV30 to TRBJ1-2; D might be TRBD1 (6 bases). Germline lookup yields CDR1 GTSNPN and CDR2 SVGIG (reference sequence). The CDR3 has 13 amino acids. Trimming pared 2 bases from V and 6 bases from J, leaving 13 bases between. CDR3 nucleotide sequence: TGTGCCTGGAGTTCTGGGGGGCAGCATGGCTACACCTTC. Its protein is CAWSSGGQHGYTF.

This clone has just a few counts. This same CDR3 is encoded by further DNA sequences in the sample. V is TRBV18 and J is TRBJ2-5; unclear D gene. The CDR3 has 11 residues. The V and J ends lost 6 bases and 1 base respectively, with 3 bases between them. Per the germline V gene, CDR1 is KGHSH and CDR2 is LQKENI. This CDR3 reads CASSLQETQYF. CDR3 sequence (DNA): TGTGCCAGCTCCCTCCAAGAGACCCAGTACTTC. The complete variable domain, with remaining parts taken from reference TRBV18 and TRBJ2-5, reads NAGVMQNPRHLVRRRGQEARLRCSPMKGHSHVYWYRQLPEEGLKFMVYLQKENIIDESGMPKERFSAEFPKEGPSILRIQQVVRGDSAAYFCASSLQETQYFGPGTRLLVL.

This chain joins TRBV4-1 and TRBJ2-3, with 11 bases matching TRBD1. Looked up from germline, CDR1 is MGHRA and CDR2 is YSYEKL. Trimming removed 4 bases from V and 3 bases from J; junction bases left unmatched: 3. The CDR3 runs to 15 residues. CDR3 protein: CASSRGTGGTDTQYF. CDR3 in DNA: TGCGCCAGCAGCCGAGGGACAGGGGGTACAGATACGCAGTATTTT.